Below, 6 T cell receptor beta chains from the same sample are listed, as sequenced in a study of identical twins. Using its own MiXCR run on the 5' RACE reads, TCRdb lists one record per CDR3 protein. The repertoire consists of nearly 200,000 distinct CDR3 sequences, with roughly 15% occurring once and the leading ten covering 35% to 45%. These sequences were also reported in another study, on T cells expressing NK-cell markers.

The sample comprised CD8+ T cells sorted from blood. All receptors derive from a woman under 30 in good health.

The rearrangement uses TRBV29-1 and TRBJ2-7; no definite D call. The CDR3 totals 11 residues. Between the trimmed V and J ends, which lost 5 bases and 2 bases, there was a span of 7 bases. CDR1 SQVTM and CDR2 ANQGSEA come from the germline V gene. The CDR3 protein is CSVISAYEQYF. In DNA, the CDR3 is TGCAGCGTTATCTCCGCCTACGAGCAGTACTTC.

This clonotype was detected many times. This sequence joins TRBV5-6 and TRBJ2-1, with D possibly being TRBD1 or TRBD2 (5 bases each). The V and J ends lost 0 bases and 2 bases respectively, with 9 bases between them. The CDR3 is 15 amino acids. Germline V gene lookup returns CDR1 SGHDT and CDR2 YYEEEE. CDR3 amino acids: CASSLDGGPYNEQFF. In DNA form, the CDR3 reads TGTGCCAGCAGCTTGGATGGGGGACCCTACAATGAGCAGTTCTTC. The full variable domain, rest sourced from reference TRBV5-6 and TRBJ2-1, is DAGVTQSPTHLIKTRGQQVTLRCSPKSGHDTVSWYQQALGQGPQFIFQYYEEEERQRGNFPDRFSGHQFPNYSSELNVNALLLGDSALYLCASSLDGGPYNEQFFGPGTRLTVL.

Written as DNA, the CDR3 is TGTGCCAGCAGCTTAGAACAAGTATATAATTCACCCCTCCACTTT. Its translation: CASSLEQVYNSPLHF. This rearrangement joins TRBV7-8 to TRBJ1-6; no definite D call. The V end was cut by 1 base, the J end by 4 bases, with 8 bases between. The CDR3 is 15 residues long. Germline V gene lookup returns CDR1 SGHVS and CDR2 FQNEAQ.

This clonotype was detected ten times or more. The chain combines TRBV15 with TRBJ2-3; D gene ambiguous. Between the trimmed V and J ends, which lost 0 bases and 6 bases, there was a span of 4 bases. Germline CDR1 reads LNHNV; CDR2 reads YYDKDF (reference sequence). The CDR3 has 12 amino acids. DNA of the CDR3: TGTGCCACCAGCAGAGACCGGGATACGCAGTATTTT. Its protein is CATSRDRDTQYF.

This clonotype was seen repeatedly, ten times or more. The rearrangement links TRBV18 to TRBJ2-1; D possibly corresponds to TRBD1 (5 bases). The CDR3 has 12 residues. The ends were cut back, 8 bases at V and 4 bases at J, with 9 bases in the middle. Germline V gene sequence: CDR1 KGHSH, CDR2 LQKENI. CDR3 residues: CASSPGYNEQFF. In DNA form, the CDR3 reads TGTGCCAGCAGTCCAGGGTACAATGAGCAGTTCTTC. Full variable domain (missing parts from reference TRBV18 and TRBJ2-1): NAGVMQNPRHLVRRRGQEARLRCSPMKGHSHVYWYRQLPEEGLKFMVYLQKENIIDESGMPKERFSAEFPKEGPSILRIQQVVRGDSAAYFCASSPGYNEQFFGPGTRLTVL.

This rearrangement joins TRBV6-2 or TRBV6-3 to TRBJ2-5; TRBD2 agrees at 9 bases. The V gene end was trimmed by 5 bases and the J gene end by 5 bases; junction bases not matched to a gene: 6. The germline gives CDR1 MNHEY, CDR2 SVGEGT. The CDR3 runs 14 residues. The CDR3 nucleotides are TGTGCCAGCAGTACCTTAGCGGGAGACGAGACCCAGTACTTC. This encodes CASSTLAGDETQYF.